What follows are 14 T cell receptor beta chains derived from one specimen sequenced in a study of blood T cell repertoires in COVID-19. Using immunoSEQ multiplex PCR, the repertoire was profiled, and TCRdb retains in-frame clones only, with some absent. The data contain a few hundred thousand clones, roughly 88% of them seen just once; the ten biggest clones take up more than 0.55%. The sequenced material came from PBMCs or T cells enriched from blood (not recorded which). The receptors originated from a man in his late teens or twenties who had recovered from COVID-19.

The rearrangement joins TRBV5-1 to TRBJ2-7; D might be TRBD2 (5 bases). The CDR3 extends over 15 amino acids. Germline V lookup: CDR1 SGHRS, CDR2 YFSETQ. Trimming removed 5 bases from V and 4 bases from J, with 19 bases in between. The CDR3 region has the DNA TGCGCCAGCAGTTTTGGGTCCACCCGGGGTTACGAGCAGTACTTC. Translation: CASSFGSTRGYEQYF. Supplemented by reference TRBV5-1 and TRBJ2-7, the full variable domain reads KAGVTQTPRYLIKTRGQQVTLSCSPISGHRSVSWYQQTPGQGLQFLFEYFSETQRNKGNFPGRFSGRQFSNSRSEMNVSTLELGDSALYLCASSFGSTRGYEQYFGPGTRLTVT.

This rearrangement joins TRBV5-6 to TRBJ1-1, with unresolved D. The V gene's germline CDR1 is SGHDT and CDR2 YYEEEE. The CDR3 has 15 amino acids. V lost 0 bases and J lost 6, with 15 bases in between. For the CDR3, the DNA is TGTGCCAGCAGCTTGGCCGGCGGAGACTGGTCTGAAGCTTTCTTT. As protein: CASSLAGGDWSEAFF.

This sequence joins TRBV30 and TRBJ1-2; 10 bases match TRBD1. Losses at the gene ends were 0 bases for V and 7 bases for J; bases not matched to a gene: 8. CDR3 length equals 15 residues. Germline V CDR1 and CDR2: GTSNPN, SVGIG (reference sequence). CDR3 bases: TGTGCCTGGAGTGTCCCGGGACAGGGGTCTGTTGGCTACACCTTC. Protein sequence: CAWSVPGQGSVGYTF. The full variable domain, rest sourced from reference TRBV30 and TRBJ1-2, is SQTIHQWPATLVQPVGSPLSLECTVEGTSNPNLYWYRQAAGRGLQLLFYSVGIGQISSEVPQNLSASRPQDRQFILSSKKLLLSDSGFYLCAWSVPGQGSVGYTFGSGTRLTVV.

The chain couples TRBV5-6 to TRBJ2-7; tentative D call: TRBD1 (7 bases). V was trimmed by 4 bases and J by 4 bases, leaving 24 bases between them. From germline, CDR1 is SGHDT and CDR2 YYEEEE. The CDR3 is 17 amino acids. The CDR3 spells CASSSGPGQWGAYEQYF. For the CDR3, the DNA is TGTGCCAGCAGCAGCGGGCCGGGACAGTGGGGCGCTTACGAGCAGTACTTC.

V is TRBV3-1 (or the pseudogene TRBV3-2) and J is TRBJ1-6; TRBD1 is a possible D gene (5 bases). The V and J ends lost 4 bases and 8 bases respectively, with 21 bases between them. This CDR3 is built from 17 residues. The germline V gene encodes CDR1 LGHDT and CDR2 YNNKEL (reference sequence). CDR3 protein: CASSPQVGVGFDSPLHF. The CDR3 nucleotides are TGTGCCAGCAGCCCCCAAGTAGGGGTGGGATTTGATTCACCCCTCCACTTT.

The chain combines TRBV7-2 with TRBJ2-1; maybe TRBD2 (5 bases). The germline V gene encodes CDR1 SGHTA and CDR2 FQGNSA. The ends were cut back, 6 bases at V and 10 bases at J, with 19 bases in the middle. There are 14 residues in the CDR3. As DNA, the CDR3 is TGTGCCAGCAGTCCAAGGACTCTACGGCAGGAGCAGTTCTTC. This translates into CASSPRTLRQEQFF. Combining the CDR3 with reference TRBV7-2 and TRBJ2-1 gives the whole variable domain GAGVSQSPSNKVTEKGKDVELRCDPISGHTALYWYRQSLGQGLEFLIYFQGNSAPDKSGLPSDRFSAERTGGSVSTLTIQRTQQEDSAVYLCASSPRTLRQEQFFGPGTRLTVL.

This clone occurred once. The chain is built from TRBV11-2 and TRBJ1-2; D is possibly TRBD1 (6 bases). The CDR3 totals 14 residues. Trimming stripped 5 bases from V and 2 bases from J, with 12 bases between. Germline loops: CDR1 SGHAT, CDR2 FQNNGV. CDR3 nucleotide sequence: TGTGCCAGCAGCGCCGGACAGACAAACTATGGCTACACCTTC. Amino acid sequence: CASSAGQTNYGYTF.

V usage is TRBV13 and J usage is TRBJ1-2; TRBD1 is a possible D gene (5 bases). Trimming took off 1 base at V and 0 bases at J, with 6 bases between the two ends. The germline V gene has CDR1 PRHDT and CDR2 FYEKMQ (reference sequence). CDR3 length equals 14 residues. CDR3: CASSLVTANYGYTF. CDR3 DNA: TGTGCCAGCAGCTTAGTGACAGCTAACTATGGCTACACCTTC.

V and J are TRBV18 and TRBJ1-5, with a possible D match to TRBD1 (5 bases). This CDR3 has 15 residues. CDR1 is KGHSH and CDR2 is LQKENI in the germline V gene. V lost 2 bases and J 9 bases, leaving 17 bases between the germline ends. The CDR3 nucleotides read TGTGCCAGCTCACCAAGCGACAGCGGGAGTTGGCCCCAGCATTTT. Translated: CASSPSDSGSWPQHF.

In its sample, this clone was seen once. CDR3 sequence (DNA): TGTGCCAGCAGTCCCCGGGACAGGGGATTTGGGAACACTGAAGCTTTCTTT. Its protein is CASSPRDRGFGNTEAFF. This chain links TRBV27 with TRBJ1-1; 10 nucleotides agree with TRBD1. Germline V CDR1 and CDR2: MNHEY, SMNVEV (reference sequence). This CDR3 contains 17 residues. Trimming removed 5 bases from V and 1 base from J; junction bases left unmatched: 10.

This sequence joins TRBV16 and TRBJ1-5, with D uncertain. The V gene's germline CDR1 is KGHSY and CDR2 FQNENV. Trimming cost V 4 bases and J 8 bases, with 12 bases left between them. The CDR3 has 13 amino acids. The CDR3: CASSPTVVEPQHF. The CDR3, as DNA: TGTGCCAGCAGCCCCACCGTCGTAGAGCCCCAGCATTTT. Full variable domain (missing parts from reference TRBV16 and TRBJ1-5): GEEVAQTPKHLVRGEGQKAKLYCAPIKGHSYVFWYQQVLKNEFKFLISFQNENVFDETGMPKERFSAKCLPNSPCSLEIQATKLEDSAVYFCASSPTVVEPQHFGDGTRLSIL.

The chain carries TRBV27 and TRBJ1-2; a weak D match, TRBD1 (5 bases). V lost 4 bases and J lost 3, with 9 bases in between. Germline V CDR1 and CDR2: MNHEY, SMNVEV (reference sequence). The CDR3 is made up of 13 amino acids. The CDR3 sequence is CASSSGGDYGYTF. CDR3 coding DNA: TGTGCCAGCAGTTCCGGGGGGGACTATGGCTACACCTTC.

The chain employs TRBV19 and TRBJ1-4; D is perhaps TRBD1 (6 bases). The CDR3 is 14 amino acids. CDR1 and CDR2 (germline): LNHDA, SQIVND (reference sequence). V gave up 7 bases and J gave up 8 bases, with 17 bases separating them. In nucleotides, the CDR3 is TGTGCCAGTAACGGGGGGGCTAGTGGGGAAAAACTGTTTTTT. Residues: CASNGGASGEKLFF.

The chain has TRBV18 and TRBJ1-5; 11 nucleotides line up with TRBD1. Per the germline V gene, CDR1 is KGHSH and CDR2 is LQKENI. This CDR3 has 15 residues. Unmatched junction bases numbered 3, after V lost 2 bases and J lost 6 bases. The DNA of the CDR3 is TGTGCCAGCTCACCAGGGACAGGGGGTAGTCAGCCCCAGCATTTT. Translation gives CASSPGTGGSQPQHF.